Listed here is a single T cell receptor beta chain. Its antigen is not yet known. Per-nucleotide qualities are absent, and no much larger clonotype sits a single base away. These data originate in a study of T cell responses to AZD1222 COVID-19 vaccine (TCRdb year 2021). In terms of the full investigation: Because spike-specific TCR depth and breadth did not differ between the two schedules, AZD1222 recipients who got a second dose at roughly 4 weeks were pooled with those who got a second dose at roughly 12 weeks. A total of around 240 trial participants underwent TCR sequencing, of whom around 200 received two doses of AZD1222 and about 26 received two doses of the MenACWY control vaccine. Trial participants were enrolled into age subgroups of 18-55, 56-69 and 70-plus years, which contained roughly 140, 27 and 60 TCR-sequenced participants, respectively.

What this sample's time point label stands for: baseline before first vaccination. Vaccinee samples were obtained from the UK trials COV001 and COV002, which included a single-blind randomized controlled phase 2/3 trial of AZD1222 (ChAdOx1 nCoV-19) in healthy adults. For TCRbeta chain sequencing, PBMC samples were collected from trial participants at day 0 and at day 28 after the second dose. The CDR3 covers 15 residues, taking in both the cysteine and the phenylalanine. The read is trimmed to its CDR3 DNA, 45 bases read in frame from base 1. V is cut by 0 bases and J by 3 bases, and the space between the germline ends is 9 bases. Per the germline V gene (reference sequence), SEHNR is the CDR1 and FQNEAQ is the CDR2. The CDR3 regions of human TCRbeta chains were analyzed by immunosequencing. On the study's bioinformatics: TCRs in the repertoires were compared against a reference library of SARS-CoV-2-specific TCRs that had been generated with the MIRA antigen-specificity platform. Breadth meant the fraction of unique TCRs that were SARS-CoV-2-associated, whereas depth meant the fraction of total T cells that were SARS-CoV-2-associated. Using the MIRA data, each spike-specific TCR was mapped to the spike region that the TCR reacts to and placed in a CD4 or CD8 class. Log10-transformed breadth and depth values were compared by one-way ANOVA with Sidak's multiple comparisons tests. TCRdb's version of the immuneACCESS table is confined to in-frame rearrangements and falls short of the full clone set. An unresolved V gene accounts for under half of the shortfall where checked; the remainder is of unknown origin. D and trimming come from the DNA, and the V and J calls and clone size come from that table. The sample table lists about 78,000 clones, over 80% of them with a count of one. Of the sample, 2.9% falls within the top ten clones.

What the research found in general, with its limitations: Nearly half of unique spike-specific TCRs reportedly recognized epitopes outside regions mutated in the B.1.351 and B.1.1.7 variants. Participants were mostly white British and included more females than males, and it was suggested by the authors that clonal diversity may have been underestimated. The 56-69-year group was small, and its depth increase did not reach significance, likely because of low power. A significant rise in spike-specific TCR breadth and depth was observed after two AZD1222 doses relative to day 0 and relative to MenACWY recipients. CD4 TCRs associated with the vaccine covered the entire spike protein, and the dominant responses were in regions 160-218 and 743-854. Because no day 14 peak-response samples were available, repertoires were characterized only after the peak T cell response. Conclusions about previously exposed vaccinees are limited because only six or seven AZD1222 recipients were SARS-CoV-2 seropositive at baseline.

The chain is assembled from TRBV7-9 and TRBJ1-5; there is no confident call for the D gene. The source was peripheral blood, collected on day 0 of AZD1222 vaccination. This TCR came from an adult in good health. For the CDR3, the sequence is CASSLANGFNQPQHF. At the DNA level, the sequence is TGTGCCAGCAGCTTAGCGAACGGGTTCAATCAGCCCCAGCATTTT.